What follows is one T cell receptor beta chain and its context. The germline CDR1 and CDR2 sequences are KGHSH and LQKENI. The CDR3 totals 13 residues. Trimming cost V 6 bases and J 1 base; bases outside gene matches: 2. The data stem from a study of blood T cell repertoires in COVID-19. Study context: Sites across the United States, Italy and Spain contributed samples from acute and convalescent COVID-19.

Profiled with immunoSEQ multiplex PCR; TCRdb holds only in-frame clones, not every one. In the table there are some 360,000 clones, 70% to 90% of which are singletons. One Seattle source followed patients from active infection through their disease course. The TCR sequence derives from a woman in her sixties or seventies with COVID-19, enrolled during active disease. Sequenced input: peripheral blood. The V gene is TRBV18, the J gene TRBJ2-7; 8 positions agree with TRBD1. The CDR3 nucleotides read TGTGCCAGCTCCCGGGACAGGTCCTACGAGCAGTACTTC. Protein sequence: CASSRDRSYEQYF.